A selection of T cell receptor beta chains follows, all from one sample in a study of T cell changes during pregnancy in multiple sclerosis. Measured with immunoSEQ multiplex PCR; TCRdb has only the in-frame clones, and not every one. The data hold 93,000 or so clones, with 85% to 95% observed a single time. The sample consisted of peripheral blood, taken after pregnancy. Receptors were obtained from a female donor with multiple sclerosis, enrolled in a pregnancy study. Each CDR3 is given with its conserved first and last residue. A D gene is named only where the DNA matches it firmly. Clone size is given for some rows only: seen once, a few or many times, or a class if the clone is expanded.

D gene	clone size	V gene	J gene	CDR3 protein	CDR3 DNA
NA	NA	TRBV6-5	TRBJ1-1	CASSFGGSATEAFF	TGTGCCAGCAGTTTCGGAGGATCAGCTACTGAAGCTTTCTTT
TRBD2	NA	TRBV10-3	TRBJ2-7	CAISESRAGAVEQYF	TGTGCCATCAGTGAGTCGAGAGCGGGAGCGGTTGAGCAGTACTTC
NA	NA	TRBV6-1	TRBJ1-5	CASSEAGGYQPQHF	TGTGCCAGCAGTGAAGCGGGGGGATACCAGCCCCAGCATTTT
NA	few	TRBV28	TRBJ1-5	CASTIPGQPQHF	TGTGCCAGCACCATCCCAGGTCAGCCCCAGCATTTT
TRBD2	NA	TRBV7-2	TRBJ2-2	CASSSGTSRPRGELFF	TGTGCCAGCAGCTCCGGGACTAGCAGGCCAAGGGGGGAGCTGTTTTTT
TRBD1	NA	TRBV28	TRBJ2-7	CASSSHGQGRFEQYF	TGTGCCAGCAGTTCGCACGGACAGGGTCGGTTCGAGCAGTACTTC
TRBD1	few	TRBV4-2	TRBJ1-2	CASSQDWTGFSYGYTF	TGTGCCAGCAGCCAAGATTGGACAGGGTTTTCCTATGGCTACACCTTC
TRBD1	NA	TRBV6-5	TRBJ2-5	CASSPGQGSETQYF	TGTGCCAGCAGTCCAGGACAGGGTTCGGAGACCCAGTACTTC
NA	NA	TRBV5-1	TRBJ1-1	CASRTGQLTNTEAFF	TGCGCCAGCAGGACTGGACAGCTCACCAACACTGAAGCTTTCTTT
TRBD2	NA	TRBV30	TRBJ2-5	CAWSKGTSGSWETQYF	TGTGCCTGGAGTAAAGGGACTAGCGGGTCCTGGGAGACCCAGTACTTC
NA	NA	TRBV7-2	TRBJ1-1	CASSLDRVRHTEAFF	TGTGCCAGCAGCTTAGACAGGGTGAGGCACACTGAAGCTTTCTTT
TRBD1	once	TRBV4-1	TRBJ1-1	CASSQLPGQGRLGEAFF	TGCGCCAGCAGCCAACTACCCGGACAGGGCCGGTTGGGTGAAGCTTTCTTT
NA	NA	TRBV30	TRBJ1-5	CAWSVARGDQPQHF	TGTGCCTGGAGTGTAGCCCGCGGGGATCAGCCCCAGCATTTT
TRBD1	NA	TRBV19	TRBJ1-5	CASRRDSPQPQHF	TGTGCCAGTAGACGGGACAGTCCTCAGCCCCAGCATTTT
NA	NA	TRBV28	TRBJ1-3	CASSPPRTWGVGNTIYF	TGTGCCAGCAGTCCCCCGCGGACGTGGGGCGTGGGAAACACCATATATTTT
TRBD1	NA	TRBV7-3	TRBJ1-6	CASSQDRGNSPLHF	TGTGCCAGCAGCCAGGACAGGGGGAATTCACCCCTCCACTTT
NA	NA	TRBV4-1	TRBJ2-7	CASSQVPGESYEQYF	TGCGCCAGCAGCCAAGTGCCAGGGGAATCCTACGAGCAGTACTTC
NA	NA	TRBV5-1	TRBJ1-1	CASSTTGNTEAFF	TGCGCCAGCAGTACAACAGGGAACACTGAAGCTTTCTTT
NA	NA	TRBV29-1	TRBJ2-5	CSVEARRTQYF	TGCAGCGTTGAAGCGAGGAGGACCCAGTACTTC
TRBD2	NA	TRBV2	TRBJ2-2	CARGGAGELFF	TGTGCCAGGGGGGGGGCCGGGGAGCTGTTTTTT
NA	NA	TRBV27	TRBJ1-1	CASSLSRGNTEAFF	TGTGCCAGCAGTTTATCAAGGGGGAACACTGAAGCTTTCTTT
NA	NA	TRBV7-2	TRBJ2-7	CASSFGQPTREQYF	TGTGCCAGCAGCTTCGGACAGCCTACGAGGGAGCAGTACTTC
TRBD1	NA	TRBV27	TRBJ2-5	CASSGQGAGETQYF	TGTGCCAGCAGCGGACAGGGGGCGGGAGAGACCCAGTACTTC
NA	NA	TRBV7-2	TRBJ2-7	CAIERSSSYEQYF	TGTGCCATCGAACGCTCGAGCTCCTACGAGCAGTACTTC
TRBD2	NA	TRBV11-2	TRBJ2-7	CASSLSGSYEQYF	TGTGCCAGCAGCCTTAGCGGGAGCTACGAGCAGTACTTC
NA	NA	TRBV6-1	TRBJ2-2	CASRGGTYTGELFF	TGTGCCAGCAGGGGCGGGACCTACACCGGGGAGCTGTTTTTT
NA	NA	TRBV20-1	TRBJ1-1	CQAGTEAFF	TGCCAAGCGGGCACTGAAGCTTTCTTT
NA	NA	TRBV21-1	TRBJ2-5	CALAEETQYF	TGTGCCTTAGCGGAAGAGACCCAGTACTTC
TRBD2	NA	TRBV6-1	TRBJ2-1	CASSATSGRGGPNEQFF	TGTGCCAGCAGTGCGACTAGCGGGAGGGGGGGCCCTAATGAGCAGTTCTTC
NA	NA	TRBV5-1	TRBJ1-1	CASSLAEGIDEDEAFF	TGCGCCAGCAGCTTAGCGGAGGGAATCGATGAGGATGAAGCTTTCTTT
TRBD2	NA	TRBV11-1	TRBJ2-1	CASSFHSGRAGEQFF	TGTGCCAGCAGCTTCCATAGCGGGAGGGCCGGTGAGCAGTTCTTC
NA	NA	TRBV15	TRBJ1-1	CATSRGVSRGAEAFF	TGTGCCACCAGCAGAGGTGTCAGCAGGGGCGCTGAAGCTTTCTTT
TRBD1	NA	TRBV7-2	TRBJ2-7	CASSWAQGAEQYF	TGTGCCAGCAGCTGGGCACAGGGGGCCGAGCAGTACTTC
NA	NA	TRBV27	TRBJ2-7	CASSHDRDRNF	TGTGCCAGCAGCCACGACCGGGATCGGAACTTC
TRBD2	NA	TRBV2	TRBJ2-3	CASSESSGRDTQYF	TGTGCCAGCAGTGAGTCTAGCGGGAGGGATACGCAGTATTTT
NA	few	TRBV7-3	TRBJ1-1	CASSLTALNTEAFF	TGTGCCAGCAGCTTAACAGCTTTGAACACTGAAGCTTTCTTT
NA	NA	TRBV2	TRBJ2-2	CASSGQGNTGELFF	TGTGCCAGCAGTGGCCAGGGTAACACCGGGGAGCTGTTTTTT
NA	NA	TRBV7-8	TRBJ2-7	CASSLTQGINYEQYF	TGTGCCAGCAGCTTAACCCAGGGGATAAACTACGAGCAGTACTTC
NA	NA	TRBV19	TRBJ1-3	CASSSSGQISGNTIYF	TGTGCCAGTAGTTCTTCTGGACAGATCTCTGGAAACACCATATATTTT
TRBD1	NA	TRBV4-3	TRBJ2-3	CASSLDRGGNTQYF	TGCGCCAGCAGCCTCGACAGGGGGGGAAATACGCAGTATTTT
NA	NA	TRBV2	TRBJ1-1	CATRAGLNTEAFF	TGTGCCACCCGGGCAGGGTTGAACACTGAAGCTTTCTTT
NA	NA	TRBV6-5	TRBJ1-6	CVSSTPGHSPLHF	TGTGTCAGCAGTACGCCAGGGCATTCACCCCTCCACTTT
TRBD2	NA	TRBV19	TRBJ2-2	CAIGTSGYTGELFF	TGTGCCATTGGGACTAGCGGGTACACCGGGGAGCTGTTTTTT
NA	NA	TRBV6-5	TRBJ2-2	CASSYRGTGELFF	TGTGCCAGCAGTTACAGGGGTACCGGGGAGCTGTTTTTT
NA	NA	TRBV14	TRBJ1-3	CASSQDLPGSGNTIYF	TGTGCCAGCAGCCAAGATCTTCCAGGGTCTGGAAACACCATATATTTT